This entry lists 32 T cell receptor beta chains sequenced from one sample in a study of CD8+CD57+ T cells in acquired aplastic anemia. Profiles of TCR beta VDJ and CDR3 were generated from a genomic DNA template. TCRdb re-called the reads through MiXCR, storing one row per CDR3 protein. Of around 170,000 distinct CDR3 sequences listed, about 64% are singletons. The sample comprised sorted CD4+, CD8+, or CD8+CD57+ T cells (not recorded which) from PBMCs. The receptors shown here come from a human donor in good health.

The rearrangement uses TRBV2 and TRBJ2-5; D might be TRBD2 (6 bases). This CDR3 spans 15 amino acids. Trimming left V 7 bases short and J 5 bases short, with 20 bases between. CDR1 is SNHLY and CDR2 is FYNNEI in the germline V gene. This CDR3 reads CASIVGAGGGETQYF. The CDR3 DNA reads TGTGCCAGCATCGTTGGGGCAGGTGGAGGGGAGACCCAGTACTTC.

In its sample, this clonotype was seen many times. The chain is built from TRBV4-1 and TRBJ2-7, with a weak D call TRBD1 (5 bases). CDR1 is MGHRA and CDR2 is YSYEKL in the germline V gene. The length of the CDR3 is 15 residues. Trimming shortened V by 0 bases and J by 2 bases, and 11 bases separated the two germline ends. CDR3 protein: CASSQENRRTYEQYF. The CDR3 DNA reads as TGCGCCAGCAGCCAAGAGAACAGGCGCACCTACGAGCAGTACTTC.

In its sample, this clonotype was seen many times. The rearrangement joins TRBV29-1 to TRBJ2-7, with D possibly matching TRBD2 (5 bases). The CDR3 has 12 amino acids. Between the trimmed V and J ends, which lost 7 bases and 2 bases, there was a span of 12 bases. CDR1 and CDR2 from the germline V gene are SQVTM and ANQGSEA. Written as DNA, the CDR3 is TGCAGCGCTGAGACGGGGACCTACGAGCAGTACTTC. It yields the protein CSAETGTYEQYF.

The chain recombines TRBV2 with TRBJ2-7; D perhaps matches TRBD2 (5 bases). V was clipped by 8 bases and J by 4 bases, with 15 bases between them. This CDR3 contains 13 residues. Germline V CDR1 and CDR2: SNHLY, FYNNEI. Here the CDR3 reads CASHGIASYEQYF. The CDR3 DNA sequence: TGTGCCAGCCACGGGATAGCAAGTTACGAGCAGTACTTC.

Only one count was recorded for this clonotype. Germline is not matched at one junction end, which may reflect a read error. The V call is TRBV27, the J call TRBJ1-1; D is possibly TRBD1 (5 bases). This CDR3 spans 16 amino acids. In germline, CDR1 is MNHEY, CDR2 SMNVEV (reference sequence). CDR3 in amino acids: CVSSSGEGSMNTEAFF. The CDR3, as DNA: TGTGTCAGCAGTTCAGGAGAGGGGTCTATGAACACTGAAGCTTTCTTT.

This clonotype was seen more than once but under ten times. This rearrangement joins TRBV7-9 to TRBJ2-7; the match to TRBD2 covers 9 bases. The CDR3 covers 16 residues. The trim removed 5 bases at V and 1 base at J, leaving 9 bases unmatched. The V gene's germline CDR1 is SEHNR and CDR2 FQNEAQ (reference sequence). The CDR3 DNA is TGTGCCAGCAGCCAGGGGGGTAGCGGGAGTTCCTACGAGCAGTACTTC. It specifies CASSQGGSGSSYEQYF.

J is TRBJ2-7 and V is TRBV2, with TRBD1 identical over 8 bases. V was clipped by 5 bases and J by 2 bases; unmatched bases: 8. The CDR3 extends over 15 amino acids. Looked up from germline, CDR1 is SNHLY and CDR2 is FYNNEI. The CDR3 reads CASSLAQGAAYEQYF. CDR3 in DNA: TGTGCCAGCAGTTTAGCGCAGGGGGCGGCCTACGAGCAGTACTTC.

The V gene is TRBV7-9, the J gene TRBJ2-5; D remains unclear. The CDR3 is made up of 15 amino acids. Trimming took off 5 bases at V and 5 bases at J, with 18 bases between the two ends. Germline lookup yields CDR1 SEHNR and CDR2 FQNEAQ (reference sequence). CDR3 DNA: TGTGCCAGCAGCCCCTCGGACGGATACAATGAGACCCAGTACTTC. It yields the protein CASSPSDGYNETQYF. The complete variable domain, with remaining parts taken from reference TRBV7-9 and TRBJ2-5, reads DTGVSQNPRHKITKRGQNVTFRCDPISEHNRLYWYRQTLGQGPEFLTYFQNEAQLEKSRLLSDRFSAERPKGSFSTLEIQRTEQGDSAMYLCASSPSDGYNETQYFGPGTRLLVL.

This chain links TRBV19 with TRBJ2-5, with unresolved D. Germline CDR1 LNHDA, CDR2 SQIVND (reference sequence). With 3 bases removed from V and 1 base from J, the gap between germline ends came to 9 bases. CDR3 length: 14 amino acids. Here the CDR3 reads CASSITGSQETQYF. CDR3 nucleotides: TGTGCCAGTAGTATCACCGGCAGCCAAGAGACCCAGTACTTC.

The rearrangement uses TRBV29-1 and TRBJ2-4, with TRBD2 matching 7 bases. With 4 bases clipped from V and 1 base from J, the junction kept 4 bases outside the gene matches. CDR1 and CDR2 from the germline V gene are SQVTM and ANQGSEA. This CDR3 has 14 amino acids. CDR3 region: CSVAGEGAKNIQYF. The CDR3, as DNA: TGCAGCGTTGCCGGGGAGGGGGCCAAAAACATTCAGTACTTC.

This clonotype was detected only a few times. This CDR3 reads CASSEGETPNTGELFF. DNA for the CDR3: TGCGCCAGCAGTGAGGGGGAAACCCCCAACACCGGGGAGCTGTTTTTT. The V gene is TRBV10-1, the J gene TRBJ2-2; D uncertain. The CDR3 extends over 16 amino acids. CDR1 and CDR2 (germline): WNHNN, SYGVQD (reference sequence). V gave up 2 bases and J gave up 2 bases, with 12 bases separating them.

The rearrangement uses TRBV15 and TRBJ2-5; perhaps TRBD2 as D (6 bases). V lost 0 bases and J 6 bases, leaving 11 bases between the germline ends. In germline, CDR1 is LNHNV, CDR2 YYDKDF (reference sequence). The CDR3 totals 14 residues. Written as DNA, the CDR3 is TGTGCCACCAGCAGAGATGGTGGGGGGAAGACCCAGTACTTC. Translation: CATSRDGGGKTQYF.

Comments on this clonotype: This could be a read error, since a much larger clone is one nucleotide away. CDR3 DNA: TGTGCCAGCAGCTCGGGACTAGCGGTCCCCTACGAGCGGTACTTC. Translating it yields CASSSGLAVPYERYF. The rearrangement links TRBV7-8 to TRBJ2-7; 11 bases line up with TRBD2. Looked up from germline, CDR1 is SGHVS and CDR2 is FQNEAQ. CDR3 length: 15 residues.

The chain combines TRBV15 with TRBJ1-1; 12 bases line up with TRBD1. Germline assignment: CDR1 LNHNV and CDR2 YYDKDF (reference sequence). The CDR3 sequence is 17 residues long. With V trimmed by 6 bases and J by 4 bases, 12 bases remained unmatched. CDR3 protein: CATRAGTGGFRATEAFF. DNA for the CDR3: TGTGCCACCAGGGCCGGGACAGGGGGCTTTCGTGCCACTGAAGCTTTCTTT.

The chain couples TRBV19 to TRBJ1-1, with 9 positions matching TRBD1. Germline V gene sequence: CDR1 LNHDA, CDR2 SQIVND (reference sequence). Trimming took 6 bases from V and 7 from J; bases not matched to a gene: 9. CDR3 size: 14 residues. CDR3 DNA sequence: TGTGCCAGTAGCCTTACGGACAGGGGCGGTGAAGCTTTCTTT. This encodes CASSLTDRGGEAFF.

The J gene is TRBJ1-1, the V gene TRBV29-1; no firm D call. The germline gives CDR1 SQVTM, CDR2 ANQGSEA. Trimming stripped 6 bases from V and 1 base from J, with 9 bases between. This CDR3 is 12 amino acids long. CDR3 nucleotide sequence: TGCAGCGTGACACATGGGAACACTGAAGCTTTCTTT. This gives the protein CSVTHGNTEAFF. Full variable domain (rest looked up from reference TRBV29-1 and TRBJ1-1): SAVISQKPSRDICQRGTSLTIQCQVDSQVTMMFWYRQQPGQSLTLIATANQGSEATYESGFVIDKFPISRPNLTFSTLTVSNMSPEDSSIYLCSVTHGNTEAFFGQGTRLTVV.

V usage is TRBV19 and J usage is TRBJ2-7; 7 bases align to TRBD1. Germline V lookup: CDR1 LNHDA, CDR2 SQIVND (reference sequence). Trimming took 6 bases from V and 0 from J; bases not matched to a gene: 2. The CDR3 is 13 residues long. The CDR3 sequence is CASRGQASYEQYF. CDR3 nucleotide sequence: TGTGCCAGTAGAGGACAGGCCTCCTACGAGCAGTACTTC.

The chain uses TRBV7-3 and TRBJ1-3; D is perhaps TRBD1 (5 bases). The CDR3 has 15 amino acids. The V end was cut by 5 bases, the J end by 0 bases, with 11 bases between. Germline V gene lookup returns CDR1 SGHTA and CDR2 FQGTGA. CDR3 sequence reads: CASSNDSFSGNTIYF. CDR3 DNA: TGTGCCAGCAGCAATGACAGTTTCTCTGGAAACACCATATATTTT.

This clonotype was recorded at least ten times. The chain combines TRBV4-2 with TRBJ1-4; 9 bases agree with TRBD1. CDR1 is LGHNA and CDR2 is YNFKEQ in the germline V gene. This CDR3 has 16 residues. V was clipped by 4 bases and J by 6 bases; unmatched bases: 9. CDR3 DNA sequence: TGTGCCAGCAGCCTTATCGGACAGGGGTCGGATGAAAAACTGTTTTTT. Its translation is CASSLIGQGSDEKLFF.

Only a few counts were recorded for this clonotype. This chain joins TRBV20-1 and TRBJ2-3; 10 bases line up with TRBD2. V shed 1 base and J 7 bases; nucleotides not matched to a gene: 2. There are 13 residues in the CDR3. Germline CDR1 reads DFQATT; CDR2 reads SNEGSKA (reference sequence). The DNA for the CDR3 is TGCAGTGCTAGAGGGACTAGCGGATATACGCAGTATTTT. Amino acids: CSARGTSGYTQYF.

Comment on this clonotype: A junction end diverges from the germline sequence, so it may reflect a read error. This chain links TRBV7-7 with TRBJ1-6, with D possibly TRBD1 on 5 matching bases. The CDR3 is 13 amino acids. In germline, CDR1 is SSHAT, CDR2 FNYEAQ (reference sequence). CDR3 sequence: CASSLDRDSPLHF. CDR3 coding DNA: TGTGCTAGCAGCTTAGACAGAGATTCACCCCTCCACTTT.

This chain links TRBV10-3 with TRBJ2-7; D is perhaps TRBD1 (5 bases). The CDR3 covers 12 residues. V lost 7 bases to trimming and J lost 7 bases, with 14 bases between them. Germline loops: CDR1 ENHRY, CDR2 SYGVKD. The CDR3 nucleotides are TGTGCCATCACCAGGGCCCCCACAGAGCAGTACTTC. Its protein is CAITRAPTEQYF.

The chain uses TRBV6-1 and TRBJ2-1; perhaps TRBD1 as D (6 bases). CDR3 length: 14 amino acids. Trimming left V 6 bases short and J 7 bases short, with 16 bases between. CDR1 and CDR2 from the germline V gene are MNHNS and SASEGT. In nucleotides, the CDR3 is TGTGCCAGCAGCCTTCTTGGGACATCTAATGAGCAGTTCTTC. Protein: CASSLLGTSNEQFF.

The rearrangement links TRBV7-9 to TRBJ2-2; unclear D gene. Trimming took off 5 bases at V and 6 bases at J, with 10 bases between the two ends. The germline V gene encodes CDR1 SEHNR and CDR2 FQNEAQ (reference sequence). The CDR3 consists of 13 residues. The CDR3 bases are TGTGCCAGCAGCGTGCCGGAGTCCGGGGAGCTGTTTTTT. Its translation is CASSVPESGELFF.

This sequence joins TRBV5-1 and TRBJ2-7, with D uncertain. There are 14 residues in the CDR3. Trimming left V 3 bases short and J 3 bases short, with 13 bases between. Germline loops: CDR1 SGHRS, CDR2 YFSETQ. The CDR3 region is CASSSADAIYEQYF. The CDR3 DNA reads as TGCGCCAGCAGCTCGGCTGACGCAATCTACGAGCAGTACTTC.

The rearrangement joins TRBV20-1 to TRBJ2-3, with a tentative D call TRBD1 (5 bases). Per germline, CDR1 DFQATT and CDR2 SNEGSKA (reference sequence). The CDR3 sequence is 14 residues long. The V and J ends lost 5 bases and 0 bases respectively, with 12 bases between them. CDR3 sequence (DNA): TGCAGTGCTCCAGTAAGGGGTAGCACAGATACGCAGTATTTT. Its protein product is CSAPVRGSTDTQYF.

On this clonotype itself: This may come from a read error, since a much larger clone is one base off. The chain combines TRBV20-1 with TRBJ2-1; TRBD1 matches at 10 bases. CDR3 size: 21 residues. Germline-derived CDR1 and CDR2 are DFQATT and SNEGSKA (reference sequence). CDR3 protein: CSARVSPGTGVPLSSYSEQFF. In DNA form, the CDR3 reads TGCAGTGCTAGAGTTAGCCCTGGGACAGGGGTCCCCCTGAGCTCCTACAGTGAGCAGTTCTTC.

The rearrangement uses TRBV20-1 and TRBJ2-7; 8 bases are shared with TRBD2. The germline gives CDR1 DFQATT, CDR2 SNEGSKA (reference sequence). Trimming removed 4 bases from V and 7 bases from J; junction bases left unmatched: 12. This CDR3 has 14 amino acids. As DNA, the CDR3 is TGCAGTGCTACTCCCGGGGGGGCAGTTCGGGAGCAGTACTTC. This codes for CSATPGGAVREQYF.

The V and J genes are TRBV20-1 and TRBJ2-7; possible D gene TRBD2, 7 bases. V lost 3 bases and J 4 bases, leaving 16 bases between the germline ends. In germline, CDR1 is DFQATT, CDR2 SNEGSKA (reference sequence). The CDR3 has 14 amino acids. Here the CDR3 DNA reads TGCAGTGCTAGGGCTGACGGGGGGCGGTACGAGCAGTACTTC. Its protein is CSARADGGRYEQYF.

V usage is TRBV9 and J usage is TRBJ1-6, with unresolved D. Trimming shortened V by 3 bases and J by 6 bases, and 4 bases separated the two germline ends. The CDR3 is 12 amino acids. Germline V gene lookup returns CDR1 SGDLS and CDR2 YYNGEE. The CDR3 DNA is TGTGCCAGCAGCGAGATTAATTCACCCCTCCACTTT. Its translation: CASSEINSPLHF.

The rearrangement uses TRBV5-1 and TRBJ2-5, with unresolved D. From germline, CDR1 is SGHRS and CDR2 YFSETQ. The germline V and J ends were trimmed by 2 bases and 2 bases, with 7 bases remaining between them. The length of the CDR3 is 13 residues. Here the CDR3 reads CASSFNSQETQYF. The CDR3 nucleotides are TGCGCCAGCAGCTTTAACAGTCAAGAGACCCAGTACTTC.

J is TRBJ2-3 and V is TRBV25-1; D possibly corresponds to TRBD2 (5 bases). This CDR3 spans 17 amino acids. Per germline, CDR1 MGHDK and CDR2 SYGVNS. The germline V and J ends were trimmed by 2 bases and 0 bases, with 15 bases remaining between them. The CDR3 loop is CASSERPREFSTDTQYF. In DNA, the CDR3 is TGTGCCAGCAGTGAACGTCCGAGGGAGTTTAGCACAGATACGCAGTATTTT.